The sequence of this T cell receptor (beta chain) was determined in a study of blood T cell repertoires in COVID-19 (dated by TCRdb to 2020 to 2021). About the study as a whole: Samples covering the acute and convalescent phases of COVID-19 were provided by collaborators in the United States, Italy and Spain. The prospective study material was composed of cDNA or gDNA derived from T cells, B-cell-depleted T cells, or PBMCs. The dataset comprised deeply sampled blood TCRbeta repertoires from subjects exposed to, actively infected with, or recovered from COVID-19. A freely available public database, intended as a resource for researchers studying the immune response to SARS-CoV-2, is where the repertoires were released. The samples were drawn from the first 160 participants of the ongoing ImmuneRACE study and from about 1,200 subjects provided by 6 global collaborators. Sample metadata almost always included a de-identified subject ID, COVID-19 status, age in years and sex. HLA class I and class II types, where available, came from metadata supplied by the sample provider rather than from assay-based typing.

Overall study results and their limits: How much clinical and demographic metadata was included differed by source and by participant, and the metadata was provided uncurated.

Each collaborating institution followed its own protocols to collect whole blood in K2EDTA tubes. For TCRbeta analysis, collaborators shipped samples as frozen whole blood, isolated PBMCs, or DNA extracted from either of those sample types. The immunoSEQ Assay, a bias-controlled multiplex PCR, was used to amplify TCRbeta CDR3 regions from genomic DNA. The published analysis was carried out like this. Nucleated cell counts per sample were estimated from amplification of reference gene primers within the assay. Sequence reads were collapsed and filtered to measure the absolute abundance of every unique TCRbeta CDR3 rearrangement. For each sample, productive Simpson clonality was calculated as the square root of Simpson's diversity index over productive rearrangements. The source is immuneACCESS, and TCRdb retained only in-frame sequences with V and J called. Part of the clones is not carried over; for the studies checked, unresolved V genes explain less than half of this, and the remainder is unexplained. V and J calls and clone size follow that table, whereas D and trimming were derived from the DNA. The sample data list about 150,000 clones, and roughly four fifths of these were observed just once. In total, the top ten clones hold approximately 3.7% of the sample.

Note on this clone: It lacks a known antigen. Per-base quality was not reported, and no clone a single base away is much larger than it.

Material for sequencing was peripheral blood. The sequence was collected from a woman older than 75 with acute or convalescent COVID-19.

The bases are TGTGCCAGTAGGGAACAGGGGATCGGGGAGCTGTTTTTT. This yields the protein CASREQGIGELFF. Recombination linked TRBV19 to TRBJ2-2, with TRBD1 identical over 7 junction bases. Looking up the germline V gene (reference sequence) yields CDR1 LNHDA and CDR2 SQIVND. Counted from cysteine to phenylalanine, this CDR3 has 13 amino acids. Just CDR3 DNA is preserved here, 39 bases in frame from base 1. V is trimmed back by 6 bases and J by 7 bases, and the junction contains 5 bases that no gene match accounts for.